This T cell receptor (beta chain) was captured in a study of beta chain features in type 1 diabetes. Broader study findings: Shortening of TCRB CDR3s, moderate but significant, appeared in all four CD4+ subsets of Type 1 diabetes patients.

CDR3 length: 13 residues. CDR1 and CDR2 (germline): SEHNR, FQNEAQ (reference sequence). Trimming shortened V by 6 bases and J by 4 bases, and 12 bases separated the two germline ends. Of the isolated RNA, all was reverse transcribed, and so the sequenced material was expressed TCRB transcripts. TCRdb's copy holds only in-frame clones and misses some; the assay was immunoSEQ multiplex PCR. The sample includes hundreds of thousands of clones, roughly 13% seen only once; the top ten take roughly 0.04%. With regard to this clone: Its cognate antigen is unknown.

The genes are TRBV7-9 and TRBJ2-5; D is unresolved. The sequence was collected from a man aged 18-30 years with type 1 diabetes. Sequences were obtained from naive CD4+ T cells from blood. CDR3 in DNA: TGTGCCAGCAGGGAACCGTACTCAGAGACCCAGTACTTC. It specifies CASREPYSETQYF.